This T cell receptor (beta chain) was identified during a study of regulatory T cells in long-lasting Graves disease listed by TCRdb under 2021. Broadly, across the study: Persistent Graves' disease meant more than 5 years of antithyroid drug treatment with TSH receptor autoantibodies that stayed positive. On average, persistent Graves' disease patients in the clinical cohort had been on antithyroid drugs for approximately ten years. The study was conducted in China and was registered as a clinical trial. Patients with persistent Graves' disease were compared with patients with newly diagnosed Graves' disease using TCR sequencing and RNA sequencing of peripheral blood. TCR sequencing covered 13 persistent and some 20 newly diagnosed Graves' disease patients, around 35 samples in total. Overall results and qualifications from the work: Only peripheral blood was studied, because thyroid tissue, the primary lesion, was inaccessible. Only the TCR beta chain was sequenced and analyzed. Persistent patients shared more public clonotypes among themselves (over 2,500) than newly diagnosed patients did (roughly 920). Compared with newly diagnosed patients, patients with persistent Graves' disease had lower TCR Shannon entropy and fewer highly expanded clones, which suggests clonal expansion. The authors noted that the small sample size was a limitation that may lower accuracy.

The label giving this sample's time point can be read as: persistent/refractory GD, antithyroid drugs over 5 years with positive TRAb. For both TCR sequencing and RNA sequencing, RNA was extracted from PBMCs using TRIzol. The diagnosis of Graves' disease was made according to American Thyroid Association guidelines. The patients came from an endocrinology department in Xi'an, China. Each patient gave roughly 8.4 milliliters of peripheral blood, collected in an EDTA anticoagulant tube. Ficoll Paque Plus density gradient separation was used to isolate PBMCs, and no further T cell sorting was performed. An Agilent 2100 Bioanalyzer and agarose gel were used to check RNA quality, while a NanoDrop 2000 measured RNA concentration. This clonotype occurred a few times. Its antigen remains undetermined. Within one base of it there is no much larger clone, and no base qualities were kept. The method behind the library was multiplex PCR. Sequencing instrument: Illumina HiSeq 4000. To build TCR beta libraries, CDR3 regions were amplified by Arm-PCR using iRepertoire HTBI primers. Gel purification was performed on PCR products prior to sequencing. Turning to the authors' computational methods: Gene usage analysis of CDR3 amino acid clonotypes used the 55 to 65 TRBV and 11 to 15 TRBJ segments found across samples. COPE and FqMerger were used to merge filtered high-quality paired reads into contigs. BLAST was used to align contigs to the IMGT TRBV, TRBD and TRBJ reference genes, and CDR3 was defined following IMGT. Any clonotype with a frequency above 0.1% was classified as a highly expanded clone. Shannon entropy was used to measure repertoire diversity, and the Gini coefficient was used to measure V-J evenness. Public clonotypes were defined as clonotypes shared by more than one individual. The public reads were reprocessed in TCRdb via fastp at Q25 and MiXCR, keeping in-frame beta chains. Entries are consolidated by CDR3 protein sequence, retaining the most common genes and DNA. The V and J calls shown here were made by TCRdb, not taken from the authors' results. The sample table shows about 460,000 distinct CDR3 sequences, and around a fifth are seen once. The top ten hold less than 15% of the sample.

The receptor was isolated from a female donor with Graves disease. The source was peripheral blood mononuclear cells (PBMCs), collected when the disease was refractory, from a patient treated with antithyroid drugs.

The DNA sequence is as follows: TGTGCCAGCAGCTCCCCTCCAGGGTCAGACGAGCAGTACTTC. Translation gives CASSSPPGSDEQYF. The chain links TRBV7-9 with TRBJ2-7; the D gene is possibly TRBD1, with 5 bases matching. As encoded in the germline V gene (reference sequence), CDR1 is SEHNR while CDR2 is FQNEAQ. The CDR3 spans 14 residues, from the cysteine through the phenylalanine. Just the 42-base CDR3 DNA is kept, in frame starting at base 1. The germline ends are 15 bases apart after V is trimmed by 4 bases and J by 5 bases.